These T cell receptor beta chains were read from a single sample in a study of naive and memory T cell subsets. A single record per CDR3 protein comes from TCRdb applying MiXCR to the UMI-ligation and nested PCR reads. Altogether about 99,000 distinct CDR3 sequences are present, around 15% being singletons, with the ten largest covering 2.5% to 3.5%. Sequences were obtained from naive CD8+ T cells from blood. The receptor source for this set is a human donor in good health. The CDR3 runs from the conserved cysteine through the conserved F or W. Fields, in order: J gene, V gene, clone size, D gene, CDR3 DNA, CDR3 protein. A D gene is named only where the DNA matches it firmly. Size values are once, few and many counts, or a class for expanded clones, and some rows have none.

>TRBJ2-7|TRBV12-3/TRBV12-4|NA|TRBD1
TGTGCCAGCAGTTTTCCCGACAGGGGGGATTCCGAGCAGTACTTC
CASSFPDRGDSEQYF
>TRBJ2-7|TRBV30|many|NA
TGTGCCTGGCGGACCGGACTTTACGAGCAGTACTTC
CAWRTGLYEQYF
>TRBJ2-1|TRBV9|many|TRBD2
TGTGCCAGCAGCGTCGGGACTAGCGGATATTACAATGAGCAGTTCTTC
CASSVGTSGYYNEQFF
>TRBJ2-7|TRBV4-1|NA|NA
TGCGCCAGCAGCCAAGATTTGACAGACCCCTACGAGCAGTACTTC
CASSQDLTDPYEQYF
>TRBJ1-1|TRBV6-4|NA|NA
TGTGCCAGCGGGGAGGTGGCCGGCGGGGAAGCTTTCTTT
CASGEVAGGEAFF
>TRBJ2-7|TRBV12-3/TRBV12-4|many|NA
TGTGCCAGCAGTCCCCCGACAGGAATCTACGAGCAGTACTTC
CASSPPTGIYEQYF
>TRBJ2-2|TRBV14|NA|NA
TGTGCCAGCAGCCATAGTCCTACAGCTAACACCGGGGAGCTGTTTTTT
CASSHSPTANTGELFF
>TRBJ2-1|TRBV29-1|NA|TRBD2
TGCAGCGTAGGGGGGGGCCTTAGCGGGAGAGCTACCTACAATGAGCAGTTCTTC
CSVGGGLSGRATYNEQFF
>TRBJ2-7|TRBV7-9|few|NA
TGTGCCATGGGGGGACAGAGGCATATCTACGAGCAGTACTTC
CAMGGQRHIYEQYF
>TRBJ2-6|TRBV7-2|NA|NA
TGTGCCAGCAGCCGACCAGGGTTGGGGGCCAACGTCCTGACTTTC
CASSRPGLGANVLTF
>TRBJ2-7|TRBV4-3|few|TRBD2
TGCGCCAGCAGCCAAGATCCCCGACTAGCGGGAGGAGACGAGCAGTACTTC
CASSQDPRLAGGDEQYF
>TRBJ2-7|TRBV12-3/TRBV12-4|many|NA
TGTGCCAGCAGTTTCTCAGGGGTAAGATCCTACGAGCAGTACTTC
CASSFSGVRSYEQYF
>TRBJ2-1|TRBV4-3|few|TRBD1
TGCGCCAGCAGCCCATCCGGACAGGGATCTTACAATGAGCAGTTCTTC
CASSPSGQGSYNEQFF
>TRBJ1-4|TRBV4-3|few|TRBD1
TGCGCCAGCAGCAGTGGGTCGGGACAGAGTGAAAAACTGTTTTTT
CASSSGSGQSEKLFF
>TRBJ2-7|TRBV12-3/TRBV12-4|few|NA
TGTGCCAGCAGTGGGATATACGAGCAGTACTTC
CASSGIYEQYF
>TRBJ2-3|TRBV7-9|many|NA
TGTGCCAGCACGAGCCCCACAGATACGCAGTATTTT
CASTSPTDTQYF
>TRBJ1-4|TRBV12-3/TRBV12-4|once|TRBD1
TGTGCCAGCAGCAATCCCGGGACAGTCGAAAAACTGTTTTTT
CASSNPGTVEKLFF
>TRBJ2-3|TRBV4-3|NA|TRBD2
TGCGCCAGCAGCCAAGAGCGTTTAGCTAGCGGAAGCACAGATACGCAGTATTTT
CASSQERLASGSTDTQYF